This passage covers 27 T cell receptor beta chains from one sample sequenced in a study of shared clonotypes between healthy human individuals. Sequencing was performed with immunoSEQ multiplex PCR; in TCRdb, only in-frame clones are kept and a portion is missing. The repertoire includes 2 million to 2.5 million clones, 80% to 95% of them detected once, and 0.35% to 0.45% sits in the top ten. The sequenced sample consisted of naive CD4+ T cells from PBMCs. Noted subset: CD45RA+ positively selected. These receptors all stem from a man between 18 and 29 years old in good health. Some clones in this sample may be carry-over from other donors' samples.

The J gene is TRBJ1-5, the V gene TRBV2, with 9 bases identical to TRBD1. In germline, CDR1 is SNHLY, CDR2 FYNNEI. V dropped 5 bases and J dropped 6; count of bases not matched to a gene: 5. The CDR3 covers 14 residues. The DNA of the CDR3 is TGTGCCAGCAGTTCGGACAGGGGTGCTCAGCCCCAGCATTTT. As protein: CASSSDRGAQPQHF.

This sequence joins TRBV27 and TRBJ2-1, with D perhaps matching TRBD2 (6 bases). V was clipped by 2 bases and J by 10 bases, with 24 bases between them. Germline-derived CDR1 and CDR2 are MNHEY and SMNVEV (reference sequence). There are 17 residues in the CDR3. For the CDR3, the DNA is TGTGCCAGCAGTTTAGGCGAGGCGGGGCGGCTAAAAGGGGAGCAGTTCTTC. Its protein is CASSLGEAGRLKGEQFF.

This clone was counted a few times. The chain links TRBV4-3 to TRBJ1-1; D might be TRBD1 (5 bases). V was shortened by 0 bases and J by 6 bases, with 17 bases between the two germline ends. Germline CDR1 and CDR2: LGHNA and YSLEER. CDR3 length: 16 amino acids. CDR3 in amino acids: CASSQDWRQGSAEAFF. CDR3 nucleotide sequence: TGCGCCAGCAGCCAAGATTGGAGGCAGGGCAGCGCTGAAGCTTTCTTT.

The J gene is TRBJ1-2, the V gene TRBV5-4; D is uncertain. This CDR3 has 12 residues. V was cut by 0 bases and J by 7 bases, with 7 bases left in between. Germline CDR1 is SGHNT and CDR2 is YYREEE (reference sequence). CDR3 amino acids: CASSLVEGGYTF. Written as DNA, the CDR3 is TGTGCCAGCAGCTTGGTAGAGGGTGGCTACACCTTC. The full variable domain, its missing parts supplied by reference TRBV5-4 and TRBJ1-2, is ETGVTQSPTHLIKTRGQQVTLRCSSQSGHNTVSWYQQALGQGPQFIFQYYREEENGRGNFPPRFSGLQFPNYSSELNVNALELDDSALYLCASSLVEGGYTFGSGTRLTVV.

Remarks on this clone: The same CDR3 arises from other DNA sequences in this sample as well. The chain recombines TRBV5-1 with TRBJ1-2, with D possibly being TRBD1 (5 bases). CDR1 is SGHRS and CDR2 is YFSETQ in the germline V gene. The CDR3 is 14 residues long. V was trimmed by 2 bases and J by 2 bases, leaving 10 bases between them. The CDR3 nucleotides read TGCGCCAGCAGCTTAGGGACGGGCAACTATGGCTACACCTTC. Protein product: CASSLGTGNYGYTF.

The chain recombines TRBV18 with TRBJ1-4; no clear D gene. This CDR3 spans 13 amino acids. The V gene's germline CDR1 is KGHSH and CDR2 LQKENI. Trimming pared 1 base from V and 8 bases from J, leaving 8 bases between. CDR3 coding DNA: TGTGCCAGCTCACCACGGATGGAGGAAAAACTGTTTTTT. Translation: CASSPRMEEKLFF.

The chain links TRBV5-4 to TRBJ2-3, with 10 bases fitting TRBD2. The V segment lost 4 bases and the J segment 0 bases; nucleotides outside the gene matches: 14. The CDR3 has 19 amino acids. Germline-derived CDR1 and CDR2 are SGHNT and YYREEE (reference sequence). The CDR3 bases are TGTGCCAGCAGCCTTGGGCGTAGGACTAGCGGCTCCAGCACAGATACGCAGTATTTT. Translated: CASSLGRRTSGSSTDTQYF.

V is TRBV7-8 and J is TRBJ1-2, with TRBD1 matching 8 bases. CDR3 length equals 14 residues. V gave up 5 bases and J gave up 8 bases; unmatched junction bases: 10. Per the germline V gene, CDR1 is SGHVS and CDR2 is FQNEAQ. This CDR3 is CASSRLDRGEGYTF. The CDR3 region has the DNA TGTGCCAGCAGCCGGTTAGACAGGGGTGAGGGCTACACCTTC.

The chain recombines TRBV28 with TRBJ2-7; no definite D call. Germline V lookup: CDR1 MDHEN, CDR2 SYDVKM. CDR3 size: 11 residues. Trimming removed 8 bases from V and 3 bases from J, with 8 bases in between. The CDR3 sequence is CASGPFYEQYF. The CDR3 region has the DNA TGTGCCAGCGGTCCCTTCTACGAGCAGTACTTC.

The CDR3 reads CASSLRGAEQFF. DNA for the CDR3: TGTGCCAGCAGCCTCCGGGGGGCTGAGCAGTTCTTC. V and J are TRBV6-5 and TRBJ2-1; D may be TRBD2 (7 bases). V was shortened by 6 bases and J by 9 bases, with 12 bases between the two germline ends. The germline V gene encodes CDR1 MNHEY and CDR2 SVGAGI. This CDR3 spans 12 amino acids.

The V call is TRBV30, the J call TRBJ2-1, with D unresolved. CDR3 length: 13 amino acids. CDR1 is GTSNPN, CDR2 SVGIG, per germline (reference sequence). V lost 3 bases and J lost 7, with 13 bases in between. The CDR3 sequence: CAWSLGPGNEQFF. DNA for the CDR3: TGTGCCTGGAGCCTCGGCCCCGGGAATGAGCAGTTCTTC.

J is TRBJ2-1 and V is TRBV11-2; 15 bases match TRBD2. Germline assignment: CDR1 SGHAT and CDR2 FQNNGV. J lost 0 bases, V lost 6 bases, and 9 bases had no gene match. CDR3 size: 19 residues. CDR3 sequence reads: CASRYPGTSGRSSYNEQFF. CDR3 in DNA: TGTGCCAGCAGATATCCCGGGACTAGCGGGAGGAGCTCCTACAATGAGCAGTTCTTC. The whole variable domain, remainder taken from reference TRBV11-2 and TRBJ2-1, is EAGVAQSPRYKIIEKRQSVAFWCNPISGHATLYWYQQILGQGPKLLIQFQNNGVVDDSQLPKDRFSAERLKGVDSTLKIQPAKLEDSAVYLCASRYPGTSGRSSYNEQFFGPGTRLTVL.

This clone was detected a few times. J is TRBJ2-7 and V is TRBV5-1, with 10 bases matching TRBD1. CDR1 and CDR2 from the germline V gene are SGHRS and YFSETQ. The CDR3 runs 20 residues. V shed 0 bases, J shed 3 bases, and the junction held 18 bases outside the gene matches. The CDR3 coding sequence is TGCGCCAGCAGCTTGGCCCTGAAGGGACAGGGGTCCCCAGGGGTCTACGAGCAGTACTTC. Its protein product is CASSLALKGQGSPGVYEQYF.

A single count supports this clone. Distinct nucleotide sequences in the sample also encode this CDR3. This chain joins TRBV7-2 and TRBJ2-5; 7 nucleotides line up with TRBD1. Germline CDR1 is SGHTA and CDR2 is FQGNSA. This CDR3 is built from 14 residues. J lost 2 bases, V lost 5 bases, and 5 bases had no gene match. The CDR3 DNA reads TGTGCCAGCAGCCCGACAGGGACACAAGAGACCCAGTACTTC. It specifies CASSPTGTQETQYF.

The chain combines TRBV7-9 with TRBJ2-7; 9 nucleotides agree with TRBD1. Trimming at V came to 0 bases and at J to 4 bases, leaving 7 bases not matched to a gene. Germline V gene sequence: CDR1 SEHNR, CDR2 FQNEAQ (reference sequence). The CDR3 extends over 16 amino acids. This CDR3 reads CASSLAQGQGLYEQYF. As DNA, the CDR3 is TGTGCCAGCAGCTTAGCGCAGGGACAGGGCCTTTACGAGCAGTACTTC.

The chain couples TRBV5-6 to TRBJ1-1; TRBD1 matches at 10 bases. The germline gives CDR1 SGHDT, CDR2 YYEEEE. V gave up 4 bases and J gave up 6 bases; unmatched junction bases: 6. This CDR3 spans 14 amino acids. This CDR3 reads CASSRQGAQPEAFF. The CDR3 region has the DNA TGTGCCAGCAGCAGACAGGGGGCGCAGCCTGAAGCTTTCTTT.

This rearrangement joins TRBV5-4 to TRBJ1-2; D is unresolved. The CDR3 consists of 16 residues. Germline V gives CDR1 SGHNT, CDR2 YYREEE (reference sequence). V lost 1 base, J lost 2 bases, and 15 bases lay in between. The DNA for the CDR3 is TGTGCCAGCAGCTTGAGTGTGTGGGCCGAGAACTATGGCTACACCTTC. Translated: CASSLSVWAENYGYTF. Supplemented by reference TRBV5-4 and TRBJ1-2, the full variable domain reads ETGVTQSPTHLIKTRGQQVTLRCSSQSGHNTVSWYQQALGQGPQFIFQYYREEENGRGNFPPRFSGLQFPNYSSELNVNALELDDSALYLCASSLSVWAENYGYTFGSGTRLTVV.

The genes are TRBV7-3 and TRBJ2-3; D is unclear. CDR1 and CDR2 (germline): SGHTA, FQGTGA. The CDR3 has 13 amino acids. Trimming took off 7 bases at V and 0 bases at J, with 8 bases between the two ends. DNA for the CDR3: TGTGCCAGCACCTACCCTAGCACAGATACGCAGTATTTT. Protein: CASTYPSTDTQYF.

The chain recombines TRBV5-1 with TRBJ2-1, with D hard to call. The CDR3 runs to 11 residues. Trimming stripped 4 bases from V and 8 bases from J, with 7 bases between. Germline V lookup: CDR1 SGHRS, CDR2 YFSETQ. CDR3 loop: CASSMSHEQFF. The CDR3 DNA reads as TGCGCCAGCAGCATGTCCCATGAGCAGTTCTTC.

V gene TRBV28 combines with J gene TRBJ2-6, with D perhaps matching TRBD2 (6 bases). The CDR3 is 16 amino acids. Germline values: CDR1 MDHEN, CDR2 SYDVKM. Trimming stripped 3 bases from V and 4 bases from J, with 13 bases between. The CDR3 sequence: CASSFGGAGGANVLTF. The DNA of the CDR3 is TGTGCCAGCAGTTTTGGTGGCGCGGGAGGGGCCAACGTCCTGACTTTC.

For this clone: Other nucleotide sequences from this sample produce the same CDR3. The gene calls are TRBV7-2 and TRBJ2-3; TRBD2 might be the D (5 bases). This CDR3 contains 15 residues. Trimming took 4 bases from V and 0 from J, leaving 11 bases between them. Germline V gene lookup returns CDR1 SGHTA and CDR2 FQGNSA. The CDR3 DNA reads TGTGCCAGCAGCTCCCCAGGACTTAGCACAGATACGCAGTATTTT. Encoded protein: CASSSPGLSTDTQYF.

As to this clone: Additional DNA sequences in this sample encode the identical CDR3. The chain carries TRBV29-1 and TRBJ1-2, with 10 bases identical to TRBD1. This CDR3 region has 13 residues. Germline V CDR1 and CDR2: SQVTM, ANQGSEA. V lost 6 bases, J lost 4 bases, and 5 bases stayed unmatched. The CDR3 nucleotides read TGCAGCGTAGGGGACAGGGGCGGCTATGGCTACACCTTC. Translated: CSVGDRGGYGYTF. Combining the CDR3 with reference TRBV29-1 and TRBJ1-2 gives the whole variable domain SAVISQKPSRDICQRGTSLTIQCQVDSQVTMMFWYRQQPGQSLTLIATANQGSEATYESGFVIDKFPISRPNLTFSTLTVSNMSPEDSSIYLCSVGDRGGYGYTFGSGTRLTVV.

The chain recombines TRBV6-6 with TRBJ1-5; D unclear. CDR1 and CDR2 (germline): MNHNY, SVGAGI (reference sequence). V was shortened by 5 bases and J by 3 bases, with 8 bases between the two germline ends. This CDR3 is built from 13 residues. In nucleotides, the CDR3 is TGTGCCAGCAGTGGACGGATCAATCAGCCCCAGCATTTT. Amino acid sequence: CASSGRINQPQHF.

Turning to this clone: In the same sample, other DNA sequences code for this CDR3. The gene calls are TRBV6-4 and TRBJ1-2; D call uncertain. The CDR3 consists of 13 residues. Trimming removed 5 bases from V and 2 bases from J, with 9 bases in between. CDR1 MRHNA and CDR2 SNTAGT come from the germline V gene. The CDR3 region has the DNA TGTGCCAGCAGTCCGCGGGGAAACTATGGCTACACCTTC. Its translation is CASSPRGNYGYTF.

The chain links TRBV5-1 to TRBJ2-5, with TRBD2 matching 11 bases. The CDR3 covers 17 residues. Losses at the gene ends were 4 bases for V and 3 bases for J; bases not matched to a gene: 11. The germline CDR1 and CDR2 sequences are SGHRS and YFSETQ. The CDR3, as DNA: TGCGCCAGCAGCGCGGGACTAGCGGCCTTTAAGGAAGAGACCCAGTACTTC. Protein: CASSAGLAAFKEETQYF.

The chain links TRBV7-2 to TRBJ1-6; no definite D call. Trimming shortened V by 1 base and J by 3 bases, and 10 bases separated the two germline ends. CDR3 size: 16 residues. The germline gives CDR1 SGHTA, CDR2 FQGNSA. The CDR3 DNA follows: TGTGCCAGCAGCTTAGGTGGCGGTAACTATAATTCACCCCTCCACTTT. Residues: CASSLGGGNYNSPLHF. Full variable domain (missing parts from reference TRBV7-2 and TRBJ1-6): GAGVSQSPSNKVTEKGKDVELRCDPISGHTALYWYRQSLGQGLEFLIYFQGNSAPDKSGLPSDRFSAERTGGSVSTLTIQRTQQEDSAVYLCASSLGGGNYNSPLHFGNGTRLTVT.

This chain connects TRBV5-1 to TRBJ1-5, with TRBD1 matching 8 bases. V was pared by 5 bases and J by 1 base, with 5 bases of the junction left unmatched. Germline CDR1 SGHRS, CDR2 YFSETQ. CDR3 length: 15 amino acids. The CDR3 loop is CASRSGTGSNQPQHF. The DNA of the CDR3 is TGCGCCAGCAGATCCGGGACAGGAAGCAATCAGCCCCAGCATTTT.